This T cell receptor beta chain was identified in a study of regulatory T cells in long-lasting Graves disease. Study-wide background: The study enrolled newly diagnosed Graves' patients on antithyroid drugs under 3 months.

Time point specified: newly diagnosed GD, antithyroid drugs for less than 3 months. PBMC RNA was the source of the TCR library. Trimming left V 0 bases short and J 3 bases short, with 12 bases between. Germline CDR1 SGHRS, CDR2 YFSETQ. The CDR3 has 15 residues. Libraries of TCR beta came from iRepertoire HTBI primers plus Arm-PCR of CDR3 regions. TCRdb re-called the multiplex PCR reads through MiXCR, storing one row per CDR3 protein. The sample lists a few hundred thousand distinct CDR3 sequences, about 17% occurring once. In addition, the sample was reused for a study of T cells in Graves' hyperthyroidism and ophthalmopathy. That study adds: Diagnostic decisions used clinical symptoms, serum thyroxine and TRAb, thyroid ultrasound and orbital computed tomography. A set of HTBI primers served as the primers for a first-round RT-PCR of the TCR CDR3. Blood also held most thyroid clonotypes expanded beyond 0.001.

The chain uses TRBV5-1 and TRBJ1-1; D uncertain. The sequence was collected from a woman between 18 and 29 years old with Graves disease. This sample comprised peripheral blood mononuclear cells (PBMCs), obtained at new diagnosis, from a patient treated with antithyroid drugs. The CDR3 sequence: CASSLAGRMDTEAFF. CDR3 nucleotides: TGCGCCAGCAGCTTGGCCGGACGGATGGACACTGAAGCTTTCTTT.